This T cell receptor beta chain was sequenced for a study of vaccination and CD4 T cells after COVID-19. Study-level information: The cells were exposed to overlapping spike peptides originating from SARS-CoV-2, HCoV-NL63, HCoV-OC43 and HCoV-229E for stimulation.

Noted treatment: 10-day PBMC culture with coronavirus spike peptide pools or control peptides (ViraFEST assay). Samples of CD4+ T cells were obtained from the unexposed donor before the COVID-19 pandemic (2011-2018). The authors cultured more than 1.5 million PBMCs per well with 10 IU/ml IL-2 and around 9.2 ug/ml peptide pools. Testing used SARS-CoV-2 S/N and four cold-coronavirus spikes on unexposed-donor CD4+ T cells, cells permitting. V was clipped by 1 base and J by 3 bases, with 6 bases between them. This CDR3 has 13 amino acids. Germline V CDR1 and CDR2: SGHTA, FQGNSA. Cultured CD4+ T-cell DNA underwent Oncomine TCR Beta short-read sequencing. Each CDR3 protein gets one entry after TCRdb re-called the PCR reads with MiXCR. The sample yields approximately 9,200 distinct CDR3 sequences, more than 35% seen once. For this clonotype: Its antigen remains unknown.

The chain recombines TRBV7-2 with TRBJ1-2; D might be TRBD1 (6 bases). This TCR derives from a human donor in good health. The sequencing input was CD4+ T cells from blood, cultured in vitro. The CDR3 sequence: CASSLGQDYGYTF. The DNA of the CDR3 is TGTGCCAGCAGCTTAGGACAGGACTATGGCTACACCTTC.